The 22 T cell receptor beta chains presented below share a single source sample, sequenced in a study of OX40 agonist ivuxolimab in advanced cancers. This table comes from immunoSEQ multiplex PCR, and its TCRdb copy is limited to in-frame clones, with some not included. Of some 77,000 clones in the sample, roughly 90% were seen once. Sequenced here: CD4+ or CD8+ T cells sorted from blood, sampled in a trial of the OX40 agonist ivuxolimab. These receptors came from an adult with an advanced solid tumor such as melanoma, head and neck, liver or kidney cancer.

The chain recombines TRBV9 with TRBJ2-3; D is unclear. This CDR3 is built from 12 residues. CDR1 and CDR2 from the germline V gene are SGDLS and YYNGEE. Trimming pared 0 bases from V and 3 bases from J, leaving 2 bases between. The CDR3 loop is CASSVETDTQYF. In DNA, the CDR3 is TGTGCCAGCAGCGTAGAAACAGATACGCAGTATTTT.

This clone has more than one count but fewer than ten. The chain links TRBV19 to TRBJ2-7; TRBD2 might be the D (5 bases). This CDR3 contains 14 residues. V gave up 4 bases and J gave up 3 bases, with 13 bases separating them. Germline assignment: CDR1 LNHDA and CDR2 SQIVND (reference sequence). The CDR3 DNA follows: TGTGCCAGTAGTAGCGGAGGCACTTTCTACGAGCAGTACTTC. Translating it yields CASSSGGTFYEQYF.

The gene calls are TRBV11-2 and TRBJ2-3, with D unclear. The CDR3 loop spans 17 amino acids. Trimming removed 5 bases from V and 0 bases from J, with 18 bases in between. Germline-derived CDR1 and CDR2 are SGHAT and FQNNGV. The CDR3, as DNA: TGTGCCAGCAGCCTAGTCGAAGGGTGGGCGAGCACAGATACGCAGTATTTT. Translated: CASSLVEGWASTDTQYF.

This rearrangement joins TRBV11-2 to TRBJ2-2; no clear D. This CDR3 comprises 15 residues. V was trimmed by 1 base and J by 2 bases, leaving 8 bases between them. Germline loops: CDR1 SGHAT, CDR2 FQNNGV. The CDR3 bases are TGTGCCAGCAGCTTAGGGAGCCCAAACACCGGGGAGCTGTTTTTT. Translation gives CASSLGSPNTGELFF.

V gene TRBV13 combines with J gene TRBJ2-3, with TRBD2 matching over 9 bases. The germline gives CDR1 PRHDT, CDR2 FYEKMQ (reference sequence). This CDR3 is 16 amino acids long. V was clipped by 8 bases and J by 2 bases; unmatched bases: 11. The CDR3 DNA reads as TGTGCCAGCGGGTCACGGACTAGCGCCGACACAGATACGCAGTATTTT. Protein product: CASGSRTSADTDTQYF.

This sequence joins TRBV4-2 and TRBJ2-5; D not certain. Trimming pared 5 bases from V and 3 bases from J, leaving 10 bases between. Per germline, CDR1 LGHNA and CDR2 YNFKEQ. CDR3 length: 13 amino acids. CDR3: CASSSRAEETQYF. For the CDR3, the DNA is TGTGCCAGCAGCTCCCGGGCCGAAGAGACCCAGTACTTC.

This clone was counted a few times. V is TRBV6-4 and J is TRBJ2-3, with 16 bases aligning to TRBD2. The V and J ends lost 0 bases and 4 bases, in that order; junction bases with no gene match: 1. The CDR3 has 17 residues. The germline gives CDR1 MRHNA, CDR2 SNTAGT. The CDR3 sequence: CASSDSGTSGGADTQYF. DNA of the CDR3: TGTGCCAGCAGTGACTCCGGGACTAGCGGGGGGGCAGATACGCAGTATTTT.

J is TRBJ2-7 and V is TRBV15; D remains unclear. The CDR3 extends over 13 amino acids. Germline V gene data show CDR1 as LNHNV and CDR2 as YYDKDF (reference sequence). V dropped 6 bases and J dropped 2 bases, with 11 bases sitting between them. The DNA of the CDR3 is TGTGCCACCAGTCCGACTTCTCCCTACGAGCAGTACTTC. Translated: CATSPTSPYEQYF. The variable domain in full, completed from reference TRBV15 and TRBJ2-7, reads DAMVIQNPRYQVTQFGKPVTLSCSQTLNHNVMYWYQQKSSQAPKLLFHYYDKDFNNEADTPDNFQSRRPNTSFCFLDIRSPGLGDTAMYLCATSPTSPYEQYFGPGTRLTVT.

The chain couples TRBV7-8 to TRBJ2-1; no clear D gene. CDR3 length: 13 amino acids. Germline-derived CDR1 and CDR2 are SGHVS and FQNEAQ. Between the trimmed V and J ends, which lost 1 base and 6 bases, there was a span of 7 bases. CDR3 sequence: CASSLGTANEQFF. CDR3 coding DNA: TGTGCCAGCAGCTTAGGTACGGCCAATGAGCAGTTCTTC. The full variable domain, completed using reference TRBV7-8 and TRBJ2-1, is GAGVSQSPRYKVAKRGQDVALRCDPISGHVSLFWYQQALGQGPEFLTYFQNEAQLDKSGLPSDRFFAERPEGSVSTLKIQRTQQEDSAVYLCASSLGTANEQFFGPGTRLTVL.

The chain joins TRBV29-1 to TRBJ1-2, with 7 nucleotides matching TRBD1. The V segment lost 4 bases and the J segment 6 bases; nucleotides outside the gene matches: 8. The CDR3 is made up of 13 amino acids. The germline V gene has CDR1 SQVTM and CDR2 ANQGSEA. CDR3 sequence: CSVVTGRRNGYTF. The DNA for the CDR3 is TGCAGCGTTGTGACAGGGAGGAGGAATGGCTACACCTTC.

CDR3 sequence reads: CSAGGGGEQYF. CDR3 DNA: TGCAGTGCCGGCGGGGGGGGCGAGCAGTACTTC. This chain joins TRBV20-1 and TRBJ2-7; 9 bases match TRBD2. In germline, CDR1 is DFQATT, CDR2 SNEGSKA (reference sequence). CDR3 length equals 11 residues. Germline trimming cut 6 bases from V and 6 bases from J; bases unmatched to any gene: 3.

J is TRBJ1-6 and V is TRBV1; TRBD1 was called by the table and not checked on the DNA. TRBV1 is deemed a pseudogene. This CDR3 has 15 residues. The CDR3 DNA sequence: TGCACCGGGAACCGGGACAGGGGGTGTAATTCACCCCTCCACTTT. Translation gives CTGNRDRGCNSPLHF.

The CDR3 region is CASSKVREEGGSNQPQHF. The DNA of the CDR3 is TGTGCCAGTAGTAAGGTGCGGGAGGAGGGAGGGAGCAATCAGCCCCAGCATTTT. The chain has TRBV19 and TRBJ1-5; no firm D call. This CDR3 has 18 amino acids. V lost 4 bases to trimming and J lost 1 base, with 20 bases between them. CDR1 LNHDA and CDR2 SQIVND come from the germline V gene (reference sequence).

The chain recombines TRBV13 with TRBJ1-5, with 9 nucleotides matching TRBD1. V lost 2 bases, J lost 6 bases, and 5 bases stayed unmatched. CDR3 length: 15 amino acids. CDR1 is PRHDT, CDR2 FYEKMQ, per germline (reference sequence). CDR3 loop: CASSLTGGMGQPQHF. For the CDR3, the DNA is TGTGCCAGCAGCTTAACAGGGGGCATGGGTCAGCCCCAGCATTTT.

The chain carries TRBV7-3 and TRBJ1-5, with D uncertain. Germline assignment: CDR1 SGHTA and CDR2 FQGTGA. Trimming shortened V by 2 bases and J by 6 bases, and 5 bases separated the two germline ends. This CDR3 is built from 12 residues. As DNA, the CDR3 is TGTGCCAGCAGCTTAGCTACTCAGCCCCAGCATTTT. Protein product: CASSLATQPQHF.

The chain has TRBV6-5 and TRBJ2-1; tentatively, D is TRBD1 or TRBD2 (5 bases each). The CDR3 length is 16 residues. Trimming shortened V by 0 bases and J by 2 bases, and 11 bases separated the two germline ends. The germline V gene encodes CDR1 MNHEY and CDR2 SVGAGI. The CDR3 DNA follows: TGTGCCAGCAGTTACTCCAGGGACCCGGCCTACAATGAGCAGTTCTTC. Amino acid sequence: CASSYSRDPAYNEQFF.

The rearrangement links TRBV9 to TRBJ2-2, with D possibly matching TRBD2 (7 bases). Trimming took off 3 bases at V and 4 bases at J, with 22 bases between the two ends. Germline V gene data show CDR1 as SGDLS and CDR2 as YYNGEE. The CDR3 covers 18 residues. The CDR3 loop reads CASSAPLRGGAPTGELFF. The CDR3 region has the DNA TGTGCCAGCAGCGCGCCCTTAAGGGGGGGGGCCCCCACCGGGGAGCTGTTTTTT.

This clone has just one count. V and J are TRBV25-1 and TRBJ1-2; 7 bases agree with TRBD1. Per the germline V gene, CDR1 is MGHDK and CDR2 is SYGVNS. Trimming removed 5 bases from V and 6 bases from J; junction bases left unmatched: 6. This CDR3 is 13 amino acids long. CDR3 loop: CASSIQGIDGYTF. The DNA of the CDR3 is TGTGCCAGCAGTATACAGGGGATCGATGGCTACACCTTC.

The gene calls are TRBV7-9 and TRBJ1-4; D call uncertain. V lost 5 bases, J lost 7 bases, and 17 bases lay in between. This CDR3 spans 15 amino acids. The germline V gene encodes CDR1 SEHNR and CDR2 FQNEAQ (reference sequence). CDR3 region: CASSPPTAGGEKLFF. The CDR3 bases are TGTGCCAGCAGCCCCCCGACGGCGGGAGGTGAAAAACTGTTTTTT.

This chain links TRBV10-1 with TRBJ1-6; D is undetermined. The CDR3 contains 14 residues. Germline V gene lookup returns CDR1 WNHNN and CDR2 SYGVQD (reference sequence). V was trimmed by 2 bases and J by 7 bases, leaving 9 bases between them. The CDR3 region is CASSETYGNSPLHF. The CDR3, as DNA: TGCGCCAGCAGTGAGACCTACGGGAATTCACCCCTCCACTTT.

This CDR3 is CASSWGRSNYGYTF. In DNA, the CDR3 is TGTGCCAGTAGCTGGGGCCGGTCTAACTATGGCTACACCTTC. The J gene is TRBJ1-2, the V gene TRBV19, with D maybe TRBD1 (5 bases). V lost 6 bases and J 0 bases, leaving 11 bases between the germline ends. The CDR3 is made up of 14 amino acids. Germline lookup yields CDR1 LNHDA and CDR2 SQIVND (reference sequence).

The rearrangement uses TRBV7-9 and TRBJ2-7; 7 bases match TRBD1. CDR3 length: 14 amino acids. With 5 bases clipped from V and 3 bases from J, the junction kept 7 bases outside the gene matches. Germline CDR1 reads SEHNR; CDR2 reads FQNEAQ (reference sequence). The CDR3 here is CASSLGTEFYEQYF. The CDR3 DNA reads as TGTGCCAGCAGCCTAGGGACAGAATTCTACGAGCAGTACTTC.